The sample holds a few counts of the clone carrying this T cell receptor (beta chain). Its antigen is as yet unknown. This may stem from a read error, because a much larger clone lies one nucleotide away. The data belong to a study of blood T cells in healthy people across ages. Study conclusions and caveats: Researchers judged that diversity estimates from one million T cells fell short of true values. Among T cells, TCR beta diversity per million cells dropped roughly linearly as age rose. The unknown donor CMV status may have confounded expanded clonotype changes.

In germline, CDR1 is LNHNV, CDR2 YYDKDF (reference sequence). With 1 base clipped from V and 5 bases from J, the junction kept 4 bases outside the gene matches. The CDR3 spans 14 residues. Sample-barcoded 5' priming and a J-beta primer mix drove a second PCR of about 7 to 11 cycles. TCRdb fed the 5' RACE reads into MiXCR, producing one record per CDR3 protein. The sample shows nearly 800,000 distinct CDR3 sequences, roughly 50% of them seen only once. The origin of this receptor is a man aged 35-49 years in good health. Input material: blood. This chain connects TRBV15 to TRBJ2-5; 7 nucleotides line up with TRBD2. In nucleotides, the CDR3 is TGTGCCACCAGCAGAGGCGGGGGAGTGGAGACCCAGTACTTC. Protein product: CATSRGGGVETQYF.